The sequence of this TCR beta chain was determined in a study of T-cell reconstitution after alpha-beta-depleted transplantation in children. The V gene's germline CDR1 is DFQATT and CDR2 SNEGSKA (reference sequence). This CDR3 has 14 amino acids. The V and J ends lost 6 bases and 0 bases respectively, with 12 bases between them. Unique molecular identifiers were incorporated when the TCRbeta library was constructed. Via MiXCR, TCRdb re-called the PCR reads, giving one row per CDR3 protein. The data contain roughly 610,000 distinct CDR3 sequences, over 9.5% of them singletons. The V and J genes are TRBV20-1 and TRBJ1-3; TRBD1 might be the D (5 bases). This receptor was identified in a human donor who donated a stem cell graft to a child with acute myeloid leukemia. The material sequenced was PBMCs from the stem cell graft donor, taken from the stem cell graft. The CDR3 DNA reads TGCAGTGCCACATGGGGGGGCTCTGGAAACACCATATATTTT. Translated, it gives CSATWGGSGNTIYF.